This T cell receptor beta chain was obtained from a study of early T cells in non-severe SARS-CoV-2 infection. General observations from the study: VDJdb matches were skewed toward anti-spike CD8 T cell responses.

Unique molecular identifiers (one per individual cDNA molecule) were attached. A single record per CDR3 protein comes from TCRdb applying MiXCR to the 5' RACE reads. Of roughly 83,000 distinct CDR3 sequences in the sample, roughly 12% are singletons; the top ten hold around 4.3%. The CDR3 consists of 14 residues. V shed 0 bases and J shed 8 bases, with 10 bases lying between them. Germline values: CDR1 SEHNR, CDR2 FQNEAQ (reference sequence). This clonotype was recorded a few times. No antigen is known for it. This TCR came from an adult who was a healthcare worker with PCR-confirmed SARS-CoV-2 infection or an uninfected control (not recorded which). This chain joins TRBV7-9 and TRBJ1-4; D perhaps matches TRBD1 (6 bases). The sample was whole blood, taken at baseline. CDR3 in amino acids: CASSLAQGKEKLFF. In DNA form, the CDR3 reads TGTGCCAGCAGCTTAGCGCAGGGGAAGGAAAAACTGTTTTTT.